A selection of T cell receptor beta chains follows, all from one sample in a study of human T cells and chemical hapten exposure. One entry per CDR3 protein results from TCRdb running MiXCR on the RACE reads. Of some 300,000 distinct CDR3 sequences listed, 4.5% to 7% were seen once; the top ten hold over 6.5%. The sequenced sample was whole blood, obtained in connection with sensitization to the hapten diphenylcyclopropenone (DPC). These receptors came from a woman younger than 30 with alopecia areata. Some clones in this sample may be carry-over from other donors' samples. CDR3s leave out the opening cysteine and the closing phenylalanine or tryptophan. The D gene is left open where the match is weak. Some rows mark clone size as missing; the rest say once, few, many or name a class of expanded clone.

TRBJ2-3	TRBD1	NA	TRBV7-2	ASSFKGAGGTDTQY
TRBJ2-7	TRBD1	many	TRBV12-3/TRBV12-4	ASSLRGQGISH
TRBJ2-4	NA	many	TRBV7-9	ASSSGLLIQY
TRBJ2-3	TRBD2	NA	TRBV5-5	ACSFSLAGGLTSTDTQY
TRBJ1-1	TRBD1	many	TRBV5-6	ASSAPGTGRSGRTEAF
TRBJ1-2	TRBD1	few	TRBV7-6	ASSLIRGRDRRGNYGYT
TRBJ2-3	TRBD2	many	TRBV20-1	SAVHSGETDTQY
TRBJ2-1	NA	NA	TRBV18	ASSPRAEYNEQF
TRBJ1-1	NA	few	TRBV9	ASSFTEMIGENTEAF
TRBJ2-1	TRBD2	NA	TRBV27	ASSFPSGLAGNNEQF
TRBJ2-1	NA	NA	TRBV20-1	SATMVDPGVNEQF
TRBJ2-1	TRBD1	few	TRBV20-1	SAYRGLSDNEQF
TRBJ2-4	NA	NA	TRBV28	ASSQGGTKNIQY
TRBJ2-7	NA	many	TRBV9	ASSAWGDYEQY
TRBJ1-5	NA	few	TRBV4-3	ASSQEIRQPQH